What follows are 7 T cell receptor beta chains derived from one specimen sequenced in a study of T cells after yellow fever vaccination. In TCRdb, the 5' RACE reads were re-called with MiXCR into one record per CDR3 protein. The sample lists a few hundred thousand distinct CDR3 sequences; 6.9% were seen once. Here the sequenced sample was CD4+ T cells sorted from PBMCs, taken 15 days after the yellow fever booster vaccination. The receptors derive from a man in his thirties or forties who received the YFV17D yellow fever vaccine.

This clonotype has a count of ten or more. The chain couples TRBV18 to TRBJ1-1; 7 nucleotides match TRBD1. CDR1 KGHSH and CDR2 LQKENI come from the germline V gene. Trimming at V came to 4 bases and at J to 0 bases, leaving 2 bases not matched to a gene. The CDR3 has 14 residues. The CDR3 spells CASSRGQLNTEAFF. CDR3 DNA sequence: TGTGCCAGCTCACGGGGACAGTTGAACACTGAAGCTTTCTTT.

There are a few counts of this clonotype. The chain employs TRBV6-6 and TRBJ2-7; perhaps D is TRBD1 or TRBD2 (5 bases each). V gave up 5 bases and J gave up 3 bases, with 11 bases separating them. There are 13 residues in the CDR3. Germline lookup yields CDR1 MNHNY and CDR2 SVGAGI (reference sequence). The CDR3 DNA is TGTGCCAGCAGTACGGGACGGAACTACGAGCAGTACTTC. This sequence encodes CASSTGRNYEQYF.

The rearrangement links TRBV20-1 to TRBJ2-3; D is unresolved. Trimming cost V 2 bases and J 6 bases, with 9 bases left between them. Germline lookup yields CDR1 DFQATT and CDR2 SNEGSKA (reference sequence). This CDR3 has 12 residues. CDR3 sequence reads: CSARWVTDTQYF. The CDR3 coding sequence is TGCAGTGCTAGATGGGTGACCGATACGCAGTATTTT.

This rearrangement joins TRBV5-1 to TRBJ2-5; D remains ambiguous. Trimming left V 3 bases short and J 4 bases short, with 10 bases between. Looked up from germline, CDR1 is SGHRS and CDR2 is YFSETQ. The CDR3 loop spans 13 amino acids. This CDR3 is CASSSDRSETQYF. CDR3 DNA sequence: TGCGCCAGCAGCTCGGATCGGTCAGAGACCCAGTACTTC.

This clonotype came up many times. The gene calls are TRBV14 and TRBJ2-1; 7 bases fit TRBD2. From germline, CDR1 is SGHDN and CDR2 FVKESK. The J segment lost 4 bases and the V segment lost 4 bases, leaving 4 bases of the junction unmatched. This CDR3 has 14 amino acids. As DNA, the CDR3 is TGTGCCAGCAGCCCCGGGGGGAGGTACAATGAGCAGTTCTTC. Translating it yields CASSPGGRYNEQFF.

This clonotype was seen more than once but under ten times. The V and J genes are TRBV4-3 and TRBJ1-3; possibly TRBD1 for D (5 bases). This CDR3 has 15 residues. Germline CDR1 is LGHNA and CDR2 is YSLEER. The V and J ends lost 2 bases and 0 bases respectively, with 8 bases between them. The DNA for the CDR3 is TGCGCCAGCAGCCAACAGGGTTACTCTGGAAACACCATATATTTT. It yields the protein CASSQQGYSGNTIYF.

This chain connects TRBV10-3 to TRBJ2-7; D may be TRBD2 (6 bases). Germline V gene data show CDR1 as ENHRY and CDR2 as SYGVKD. V dropped 2 bases and J dropped 7 bases, with 15 bases sitting between them. The CDR3 runs to 14 residues. DNA of the CDR3: TGTGCCATCAGTGAGGGGGCGGGGATTGGAGAGCAGTACTTC. This sequence encodes CAISEGAGIGEQYF.